The 20 T cell receptor beta chains listed next were all sequenced from one sample in a study of blood T cells in healthy people across ages. Next came a second PCR, run for about 7 to 12 cycles, which used a sample-barcoded 5' primer along with a J-beta primer mix. TCRdb passed the 5' RACE reads through MiXCR, listing each CDR3 protein once. The profile shows 1.5 million to 1.9 million distinct CDR3 sequences, 35% to 45% of them singletons. Input material: blood. The origin of the receptors is a woman aged 18-29 years in good health.

In this sample, this clonotype turned up once. The chain recombines TRBV7-9 with TRBJ1-1, with D uncertain. CDR3 size: 13 residues. Germline V gene sequence: CDR1 SEHNR, CDR2 FQNEAQ (reference sequence). Trimming cost V 6 bases and J 3 bases, with 11 bases left between them. CDR3 loop: CASSPLSDTEAFF. As DNA, the CDR3 is TGTGCCAGCAGTCCTCTATCGGACACTGAAGCTTTCTTT.

The gene calls are TRBV24-1 and TRBJ1-2, with D possibly being TRBD1 (5 bases). The ends were cut back, 9 bases at V and 4 bases at J, with 11 bases in the middle. This CDR3 comprises 12 residues. Germline V gene sequence: CDR1 KGHDR, CDR2 SFDVKD. The CDR3 reads CATGEGVYGYTF. The CDR3, as DNA: TGTGCCACCGGCGAAGGGGTCTATGGCTACACCTTC.

Notes on this clonotype: Compared with germline, one end of the junction differs, possibly owing to a read error. This chain uses TRBV5-7 with TRBJ2-1; D unresolved. TRBV5-7 is labeled an ORF, and its function is uncertain. This CDR3 has 15 amino acids. CDR3: CASSLGRLSYNVQFF. The CDR3 region has the DNA TGTGCCAGCAGCTTGGGTCGTCTCTCCTACAATGTGCAGTTCTTC.

V and J are TRBV6-5 and TRBJ2-1; D unclear. Trimming pared 1 base from V and 0 bases from J, leaving 10 bases between. The CDR3 spans 16 residues. Germline V lookup: CDR1 MNHEY, CDR2 SVGAGI. The CDR3 protein is CASSYLGSSSYNEQFF. DNA of the CDR3: TGTGCCAGCAGTTACTTGGGTTCGAGCTCCTACAATGAGCAGTTCTTC.

This clonotype has a handful of counts. The rearrangement links TRBV29-1 to TRBJ2-2; 8 bases are a match to TRBD1. J gave up 12 bases and V 7 bases, and 16 bases lay outside the gene matches. CDR3 length: 14 residues. CDR1 SQVTM and CDR2 ANQGSEA come from the germline V gene. Written as DNA, the CDR3 is TGCAGCGCCTCCGGACAGGGACCTACACGGCAGCTGTTTTTT. It encodes CSASGQGPTRQLFF.

This clonotype was seen a few times. The chain combines TRBV29-1 with TRBJ2-3; TRBD1 matches 8 bases. V gave up 6 bases and J gave up 2 bases; unmatched junction bases: 7. CDR3 size: 14 residues. Germline CDR1 is SQVTM and CDR2 is ANQGSEA. The CDR3 DNA is TGCAGCGTCGAGGGACAGGCGGACACAGATACGCAGTATTTT. Its translation is CSVEGQADTDTQYF.

This clonotype was detected a few times. This chain connects TRBV20-1 to TRBJ1-2; 7 positions match TRBD1. Germline CDR1 DFQATT, CDR2 SNEGSKA (reference sequence). This CDR3 has 14 residues. The V and J ends lost 3 bases and 3 bases, in that order; junction bases with no gene match: 7. The CDR3 DNA sequence: TGCAGTGCTAGCACAGGGGTTGAGGACTATGGCTACACCTTC. Translating it yields CSASTGVEDYGYTF.

Worth noting for this clonotype: One base away lies a much larger clone, so this may be a sequencing read error. The gene calls are TRBV29-1 and TRBJ2-5, with 7 bases fitting TRBD2. Unmatched junction bases numbered 16, after V lost 4 bases and J lost 11 bases. The CDR3 is made up of 14 amino acids. CDR1 and CDR2 (germline): SQVTM, ANQGSEA. The CDR3 DNA reads TGCAGCGTTGTGCTAGCGGTTTCCTACAATGAGCAGTACTTC. It encodes CSVVLAVSYNEQYF.

V is TRBV27 and J is TRBJ2-1; maybe TRBD1 (6 bases). The V and J ends lost 5 bases and 4 bases respectively, with 12 bases between them. Germline loops: CDR1 MNHEY, CDR2 SMNVEV (reference sequence). There are 14 residues in the CDR3. Written as DNA, the CDR3 is TGTGCCAGCAGTCTCCGACAGGCTTACAATGAGCAGTTCTTC. It specifies CASSLRQAYNEQFF.

As concerns this clonotype: Relative to the germline gene, one junction end is altered; a read error may explain this. The chain couples TRBV20-1 to TRBJ2-7; possibly TRBD2 for D (6 bases). Judging by the DNA end, TRBJ2-5 fits better; the J call may be wrong. The CDR3 consists of 15 residues. The germline gives CDR1 DFQATT, CDR2 SNEGSKA (reference sequence). CDR3 bases: TGCAGTGCGCCGGGGAGAAGCGGGCGCCAAAAGACCCAGTACTTC. Translating it yields CSAPGRSGRQKTQYF.

This chain connects TRBV5-5 to TRBJ1-2; D possibly corresponds to TRBD1 (5 bases). This CDR3 is built from 16 residues. Germline CDR1 SGHKS, CDR2 YYEKEE (reference sequence). The V end was cut by 3 bases, the J end by 4 bases, with 19 bases between. Written as DNA, the CDR3 is TGTGCCAGCAGCTCATACCCCAGGGACGGTAGCTATGGCTACACCTTC. Translated: CASSSYPRDGSYGYTF. Variable domain in full (rest from reference TRBV5-5 and TRBJ1-2): DAGVTQSPTHLIKTRGQQVTLRCSPISGHKSVSWYQQVLGQGPQFIFQYYEKEERGRGNFPDRFSARQFPNYSSELNVNALLLGDSALYLCASSSYPRDGSYGYTFGSGTRLTVV.

V usage is TRBV7-2 and J usage is TRBJ1-1, with D tentatively TRBD1 (5 bases). This CDR3 is 13 amino acids long. The germline V gene has CDR1 SGHTA and CDR2 FQGNSA. The V and J ends lost 0 bases and 10 bases respectively, with 12 bases between them. CDR3 bases: TGTGCCAGCAGCTTAGCGCTCAGGGTTGGAGCTTTCTTT. The encoded protein is CASSLALRVGAFF.

This clonotype was seen only a few times. The V gene is TRBV21-1, the J gene TRBJ2-2; no DNA check was done on the table's D call, TRBD1. TRBV21-1 is shown as a pseudogene. CDR3 size: 17 residues. The CDR3 loop reads CASSKPLGQINTGELFF. The CDR3 region has the DNA TGTGCCAGCAGCAAACCCCTCGGACAGATCAACACCGGGGAGCTGTTTTTT.

In its sample, this clonotype was seen a few times. V usage is TRBV9 and J usage is TRBJ2-1, with 7 bases matching TRBD2. Unmatched junction bases numbered 9, after V lost 4 bases and J lost 5 bases. There are 15 residues in the CDR3. CDR1 and CDR2 from the germline V gene are SGDLS and YYNGEE. The CDR3 DNA is TGTGCCAGCAGCCCACTCGGGGGGAAAAACAATGAGCAGTTCTTC. Protein: CASSPLGGKNNEQFF.

The chain combines TRBV7-2 with TRBJ1-2, with D possibly being TRBD1 (5 bases). The CDR3 loop spans 14 amino acids. Germline V gene data show CDR1 as SGHTA and CDR2 as FQGNSA. The germline V and J ends were trimmed by 2 bases and 8 bases, with 15 bases remaining between them. The CDR3 spells CASSLPREDNGYTF. CDR3 DNA: TGTGCCAGCAGCTTACCCAGGGAAGATAACGGCTACACCTTC.

This clonotype was counted many times. The rearrangement joins TRBV6-5 to TRBJ2-1; D unresolved. The V end lost 5 bases, the J end lost 8 bases, and 10 bases lay between the germline ends. The CDR3 extends over 12 amino acids. Germline V gene sequence: CDR1 MNHEY, CDR2 SVGAGI. The CDR3 DNA reads as TGTGCCAGCAGTGTTGGGGTCGATGAGCAGTTCTTC. Translating it yields CASSVGVDEQFF.

This clonotype was counted between two and nine times. This chain uses TRBV11-2 with TRBJ2-1; the D gene is possibly TRBD2 (5 bases). Germline V gives CDR1 SGHAT, CDR2 FQNNGV. V dropped 0 bases and J dropped 2 bases, with 11 bases sitting between them. There are 16 residues in the CDR3. Written as DNA, the CDR3 is TGTGCCAGCAGCTTAGATCCACTAGTCCCCTACAATGAGCAGTTCTTC. Translated: CASSLDPLVPYNEQFF.

About this clonotype: A much larger clone lies one base from this, so it may be a read error. The chain has TRBV12-3 or TRBV12-4 and TRBJ2-3, with 9 nucleotides matching TRBD2. This CDR3 has 15 amino acids. The CDR3 coding sequence is TGTGCCAGCAGCCCGCGGGGGGGCCGCACAGGTACGCAGTATTTT. Translated, it gives CASSPRGGRTGTQYF.

This chain uses TRBV4-3 with TRBJ1-1; no reliable D call. The CDR3 sequence is 15 residues long. With 0 bases removed from V and 0 bases from J, the gap between germline ends came to 8 bases. From germline, CDR1 is LGHNA and CDR2 YSLEER. CDR3 amino acids: CASSQDQFMNTEAFF. DNA of the CDR3: TGCGCCAGCAGCCAAGATCAGTTCATGAACACTGAAGCTTTCTTT.

Comments on this clonotype: At one end the junction does not follow the germline gene, possibly because of a read error. The chain employs TRBV29-1 and TRBJ2-7; perhaps TRBD2 as D (6 bases). Germline V gene sequence: CDR1 SQVTM, CDR2 ANQGSEA. The CDR3 sequence is 12 residues long. Here the CDR3 DNA reads TGCGGCGTTGCGGAGGGATCCTACGAGCAGTACTTC. It translates to CGVAEGSYEQYF.